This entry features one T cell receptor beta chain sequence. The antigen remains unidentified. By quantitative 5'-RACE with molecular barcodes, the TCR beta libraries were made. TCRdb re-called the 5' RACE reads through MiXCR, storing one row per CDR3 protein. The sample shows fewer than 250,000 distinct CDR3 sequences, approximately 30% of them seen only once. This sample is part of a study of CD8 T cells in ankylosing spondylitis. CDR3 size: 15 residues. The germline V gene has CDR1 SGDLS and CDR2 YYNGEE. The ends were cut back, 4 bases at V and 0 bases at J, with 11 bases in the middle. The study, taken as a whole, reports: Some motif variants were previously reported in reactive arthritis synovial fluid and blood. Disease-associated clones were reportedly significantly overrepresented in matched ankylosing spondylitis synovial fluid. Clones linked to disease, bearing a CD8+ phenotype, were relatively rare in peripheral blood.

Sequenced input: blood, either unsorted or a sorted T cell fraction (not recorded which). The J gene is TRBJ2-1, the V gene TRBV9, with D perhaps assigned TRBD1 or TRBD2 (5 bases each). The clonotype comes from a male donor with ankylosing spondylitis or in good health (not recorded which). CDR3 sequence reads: CASSRAGSSYNEQFF. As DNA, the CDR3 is TGTGCCAGCAGCCGCGCAGGGAGCTCCTACAATGAGCAGTTCTTC.